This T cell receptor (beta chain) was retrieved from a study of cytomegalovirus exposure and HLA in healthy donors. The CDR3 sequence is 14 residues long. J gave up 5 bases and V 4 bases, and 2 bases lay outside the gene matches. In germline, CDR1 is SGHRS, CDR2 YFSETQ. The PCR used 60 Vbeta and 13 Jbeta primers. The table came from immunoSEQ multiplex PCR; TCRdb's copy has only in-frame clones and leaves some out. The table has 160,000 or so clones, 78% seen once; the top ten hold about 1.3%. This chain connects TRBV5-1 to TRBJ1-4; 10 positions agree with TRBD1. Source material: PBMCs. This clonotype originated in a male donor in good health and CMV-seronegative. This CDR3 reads CASSGDRGNEKLFF. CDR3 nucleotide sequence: TGCGCCAGCAGCGGGGACAGGGGAAATGAAAAACTGTTTTTT.